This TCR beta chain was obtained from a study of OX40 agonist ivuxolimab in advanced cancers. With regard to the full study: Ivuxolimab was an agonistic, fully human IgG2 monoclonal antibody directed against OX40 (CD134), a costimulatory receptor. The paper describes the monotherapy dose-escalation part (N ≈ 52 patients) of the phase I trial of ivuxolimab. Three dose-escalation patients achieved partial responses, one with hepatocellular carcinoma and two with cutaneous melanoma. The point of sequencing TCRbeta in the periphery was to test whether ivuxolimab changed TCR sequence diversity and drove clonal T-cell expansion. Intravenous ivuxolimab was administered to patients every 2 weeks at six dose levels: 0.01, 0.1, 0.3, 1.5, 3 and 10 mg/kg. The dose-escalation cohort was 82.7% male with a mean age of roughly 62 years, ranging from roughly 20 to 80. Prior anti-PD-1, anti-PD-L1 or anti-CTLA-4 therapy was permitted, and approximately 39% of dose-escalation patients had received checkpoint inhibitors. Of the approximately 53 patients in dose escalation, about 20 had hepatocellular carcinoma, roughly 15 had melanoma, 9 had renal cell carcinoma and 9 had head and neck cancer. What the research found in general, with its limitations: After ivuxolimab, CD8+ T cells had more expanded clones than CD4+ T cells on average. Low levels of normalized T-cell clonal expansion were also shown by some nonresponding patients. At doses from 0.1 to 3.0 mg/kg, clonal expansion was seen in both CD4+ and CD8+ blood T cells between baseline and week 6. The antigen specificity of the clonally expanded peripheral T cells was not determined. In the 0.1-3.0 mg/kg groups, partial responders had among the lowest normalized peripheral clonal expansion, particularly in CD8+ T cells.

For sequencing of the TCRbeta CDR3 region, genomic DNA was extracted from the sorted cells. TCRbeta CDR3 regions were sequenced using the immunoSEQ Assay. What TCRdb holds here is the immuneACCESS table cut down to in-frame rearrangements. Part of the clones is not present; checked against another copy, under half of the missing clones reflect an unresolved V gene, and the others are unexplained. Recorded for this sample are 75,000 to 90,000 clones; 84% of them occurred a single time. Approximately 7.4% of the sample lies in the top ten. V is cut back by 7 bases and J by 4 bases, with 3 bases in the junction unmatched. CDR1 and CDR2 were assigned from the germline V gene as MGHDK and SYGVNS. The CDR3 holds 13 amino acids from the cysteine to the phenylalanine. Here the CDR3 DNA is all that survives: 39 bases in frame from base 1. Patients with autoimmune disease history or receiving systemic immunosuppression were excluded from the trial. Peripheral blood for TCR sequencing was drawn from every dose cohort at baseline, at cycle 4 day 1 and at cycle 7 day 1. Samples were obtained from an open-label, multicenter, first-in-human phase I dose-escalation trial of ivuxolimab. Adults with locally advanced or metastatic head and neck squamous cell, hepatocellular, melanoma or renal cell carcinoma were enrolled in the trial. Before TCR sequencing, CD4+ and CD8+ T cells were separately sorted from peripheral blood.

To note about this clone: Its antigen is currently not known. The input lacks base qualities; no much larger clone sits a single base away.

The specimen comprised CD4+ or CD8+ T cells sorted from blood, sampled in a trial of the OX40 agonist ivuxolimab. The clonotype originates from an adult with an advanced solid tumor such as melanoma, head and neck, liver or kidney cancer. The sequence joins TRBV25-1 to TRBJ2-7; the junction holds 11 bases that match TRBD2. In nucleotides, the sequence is TGTGCCAGCACGCTAGCGGGAGGTTACGAGCAGTACTTC. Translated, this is CASTLAGGYEQYF.